These 26 T cell receptor beta chains originate from one sample sequenced in a study of T cell repertoires in cytomegalovirus infection. One entry per CDR3 protein results from TCRdb running MiXCR on the reads. The sample shows 290,000 or so distinct CDR3 sequences, roughly a quarter of them seen only once. Sequencing was carried out using PBMCs. All receptors derive from a human donor in good health (CMV status not recorded). Some clones in this sample may be carry-over from other donors' samples.

There are a few counts of this clonotype. The genes are TRBV6-5 and TRBJ2-7; 9 nucleotides align to TRBD2. V lost 6 bases and J lost 3; bases outside the gene matches: 9. The CDR3 spans 15 residues. Germline CDR1 MNHEY, CDR2 SVGAGI. For the CDR3, the DNA is TGTGCCAGCAGCGTTACGGGCGGGGGGGGCTACGAGCAGTACTTC. Translation: CASSVTGGGGYEQYF.

This clonotype occurred a few times. The gene calls are TRBV4-3 and TRBJ2-1; maybe TRBD2 (5 bases). V shed 2 bases and J shed 10 bases, with 9 bases lying between them. The CDR3 runs to 12 residues. Germline-derived CDR1 and CDR2 are LGHNA and YSLEER. This chain's CDR3 is CASSQTQREQFF. For the CDR3, the DNA is TGCGCCAGCAGCCAAACTCAGCGGGAGCAGTTCTTC.

This sequence joins TRBV20-1 and TRBJ1-1; 7 positions match TRBD1. This CDR3 is 12 amino acids long. Unmatched junction bases numbered 5, after V lost 4 bases and J lost 6 bases. Per the germline V gene, CDR1 is DFQATT and CDR2 is SNEGSKA (reference sequence). CDR3 in DNA: TGCAGTGCTACCGACAGGGTCCCTGAAGCTTTCTTT. It encodes CSATDRVPEAFF.

This rearrangement joins TRBV7-6 to TRBJ2-2; D might be TRBD1 or TRBD2, each matching 5 bases. The CDR3 totals 18 residues. The germline V gene has CDR1 SGHVS and CDR2 FNYEAQ. V shed 1 base and J shed 2 bases, with 17 bases lying between them. This CDR3 is CASSLVPLTGTNTGELFF. The CDR3 nucleotides read TGTGCCAGCAGCTTAGTCCCATTAACCGGGACCAACACCGGGGAGCTGTTTTTT.

DNA of the CDR3: TGCAGTGCTAGCCCTAGCGGGAGTCAGACTGGGGCCAACGTCCTGACTTTC. Translating gives CSASPSGSQTGANVLTF. The rearrangement joins TRBV20-1 to TRBJ2-6; 10 bases are shared with TRBD2. The CDR3 is made up of 17 amino acids. The junction had 7 bases not matched to a gene; V was cut back by 3 bases and J by 2 bases. Germline V lookup: CDR1 DFQATT, CDR2 SNEGSKA (reference sequence).

This clonotype was observed at least ten times. The chain couples TRBV28 to TRBJ1-5; no clear D gene. The CDR3 sequence is 16 residues long. V was clipped by 2 bases and J by 4 bases, with 15 bases between them. CDR1 is MDHEN, CDR2 SYDVKM, per germline. The CDR3 sequence: CASSLESGIFNQPQHF. In nucleotides, the CDR3 is TGTGCCAGCAGTTTAGAGTCGGGGATCTTTAATCAGCCCCAGCATTTT.

This chain uses TRBV5-5 with TRBJ1-1, with D possibly being TRBD1 (5 bases). Germline CDR1 and CDR2: SGHKS and YYEKEE (reference sequence). This CDR3 is 15 amino acids long. V was shortened by 0 bases and J by 3 bases, with 12 bases between the two germline ends. The CDR3 region has the DNA TGTGCCAGCAGCTTGGTTGGGCAGGGCTACACTGAAGCTTTCTTT. Amino acids: CASSLVGQGYTEAFF.

This clonotype was found many times. This chain links TRBV11-2 with TRBJ2-6, with unresolved D. Trimming removed 5 bases at V and 3 bases at J, with 17 bases between. Germline-derived CDR1 and CDR2 are SGHAT and FQNNGV. CDR3 length equals 17 residues. CDR3 DNA: TGTGCCAGCAGCGACCCGAGAGGCTCCTTTGGGGCCAACGTCCTGACTTTC. Protein sequence: CASSDPRGSFGANVLTF.

This clonotype has a handful of counts. The genes are TRBV6-2 or TRBV6-3 and TRBJ2-7; D unresolved. This CDR3 is 12 amino acids long. The germline V gene encodes CDR1 MNHEY and CDR2 SVGEGT. Between the trimmed V and J ends, which lost 2 bases and 5 bases, there was a span of 7 bases. The CDR3 region is CASSYRTHEQYF. CDR3 in DNA: TGTGCCAGCAGTTACCGGACCCACGAGCAGTACTTC.

A word on this clonotype: Without the conserved terminal phenylalanine or tryptophan, this CDR3 likely stems from a read error. The chain couples TRBV7-2 to TRBJ2-7; D gene ambiguous. The CDR3 is made up of 12 amino acids. Trimming stripped 0 bases from V and 6 bases from J, with 6 bases between. Germline V CDR1 and CDR2: SGHTA, FQGNSA. The CDR3 bases are TGTGCCAGCAGCTTAGCGGGTCGCGAGCAGTACCTC. Its protein is CASSLAGREQYL.

This clonotype has more than one count but fewer than ten. The rearrangement uses TRBV12-3 or TRBV12-4 and TRBJ2-1; 9 bases agree with TRBD2. The ends lost 6 bases at V and 6 bases at J; junction bases unmatched: 3. There are 13 residues in the CDR3. The CDR3 here is CASRVAGVNEQFF. Written as DNA, the CDR3 is TGTGCCAGCAGAGTAGCGGGGGTCAATGAGCAGTTCTTC.

A few counts support this clonotype. This chain uses TRBV29-1 with TRBJ2-2; D uncertain. With 6 bases removed from V and 6 bases from J, the gap between germline ends came to 8 bases. The CDR3 contains 11 residues. Germline CDR1 is SQVTM and CDR2 is ANQGSEA. CDR3 sequence (DNA): TGCAGCGTCGGCTATCCCGGGGAGCTGTTTTTT. Protein product: CSVGYPGELFF.

With regard to this clonotype: Germline and junction disagree at one end, which may indicate a read error. Here the CDR3 DNA reads TGTGCCAGTAAAATGGACAGGGCTGACATGCAGTACTTC. Translation gives CASKMDRADMQYF. The rearrangement links TRBV19 to TRBJ2-4, with 8 bases identical to TRBD1. Germline values: CDR1 LNHDA, CDR2 SQIVND (reference sequence). The CDR3 consists of 13 residues.

The chain recombines TRBV2 with TRBJ2-3; 8 bases map to TRBD2. V shed 6 bases, J shed 2 bases, and the junction held 7 bases outside the gene matches. Germline V gene sequence: CDR1 SNHLY, CDR2 FYNNEI. The CDR3 length is 15 residues. In nucleotides, the CDR3 is TGTGCCAGCAGGAGGTTAGCGGGGCTCACAGATACGCAGTATTTT. It codes for CASRRLAGLTDTQYF.

At least ten counts were recorded for this clonotype. V usage is TRBV7-2 and J usage is TRBJ2-7, with 9 nucleotides matching TRBD1. V gave up 4 bases and J gave up 0 bases; unmatched junction bases: 10. This CDR3 comprises 17 residues. Germline CDR1 and CDR2: SGHTA and FQGNSA. CDR3 amino acids: CASSWRGQGRSSYEQYF. CDR3 sequence (DNA): TGTGCCAGCAGCTGGCGGGGACAGGGAAGGAGCTCCTACGAGCAGTACTTC.

This clonotype turned up a few times. This chain joins TRBV11-2 and TRBJ2-2; 7 bases are shared with TRBD2. CDR1 and CDR2 from the germline V gene are SGHAT and FQNNGV. The length of the CDR3 is 15 residues. Trimming removed 3 bases from V and 3 bases from J; junction bases left unmatched: 4. In DNA form, the CDR3 reads TGTGCCAGCAGCTTCGCGGGAGTCTACACCGGGGAGCTGTTTTTT. Residues: CASSFAGVYTGELFF.

J is TRBJ1-4 and V is TRBV5-1, with 9 bases matching TRBD1. V was pared by 0 bases and J by 6 bases, with 3 bases of the junction left unmatched. The CDR3 is 15 amino acids. Germline lookup yields CDR1 SGHRS and CDR2 YFSETQ. CDR3 coding DNA: TGCGCCAGCAGCTTGGCCGGGGACAGGGATGAAAAACTGTTTTTT. It codes for CASSLAGDRDEKLFF.

CDR3 region: CASSYQGEAFF. CDR3 nucleotide sequence: TGTGCCAGCAGTTATCAGGGGGAAGCTTTCTTT. This chain links TRBV28 with TRBJ1-1; D perhaps matches TRBD1 (6 bases). Trimming removed 4 bases at V and 8 bases at J, with 8 bases between. Germline CDR1 and CDR2: MDHEN and SYDVKM. The CDR3 is 11 amino acids.

This clonotype was picked up a small number of times. This sequence joins TRBV19 and TRBJ2-2, with a possible D match to TRBD1 (5 bases). V dropped 1 base and J dropped 0 bases, with 9 bases sitting between them. CDR1 is LNHDA, CDR2 SQIVND, per germline (reference sequence). This CDR3 contains 16 residues. The CDR3 nucleotides read TGTGCCAGTAGTATAGCCGCCAGGGCGAACACCGGGGAGCTGTTTTTT. The encoded protein is CASSIAARANTGELFF.

There are a few counts of this clonotype. The chain joins TRBV19 to TRBJ2-7; 10 bases match TRBD1. Germline lookup yields CDR1 LNHDA and CDR2 SQIVND (reference sequence). Germline trimming cut 6 bases from V and 0 bases from J; bases unmatched to any gene: 8. The CDR3 sequence is 16 residues long. CDR3 in amino acids: CASSFRDRGLSYEQYF. CDR3 in DNA: TGTGCCAGTAGCTTCCGGGACAGGGGACTCTCCTACGAGCAGTACTTC.

This clonotype was recorded at least ten times. The chain is built from TRBV6-1 and TRBJ1-1, with D hard to call. V lost 5 bases to trimming and J lost 4 bases, with 17 bases between them. The germline gives CDR1 MNHNS, CDR2 SASEGT. The CDR3 spans 15 residues. The CDR3 coding sequence is TGTGCCAGCAGTTACAGCGGGCCGGAGGGCACTGAAGCTTTCTTT. It codes for CASSYSGPEGTEAFF.

The chain couples TRBV10-3 to TRBJ2-1; D is unresolved. From germline, CDR1 is ENHRY and CDR2 SYGVKD. V dropped 10 bases and J dropped 2 bases, with 9 bases sitting between them. This CDR3 comprises 12 residues. CDR3 bases: TGTGCCACCCGAGGAACCTACAATGAGCAGTTCTTC. Its translation is CATRGTYNEQFF.

This clonotype was seen more than once but under ten times. The chain has TRBV29-1 and TRBJ1-2, with TRBD1 as a possible D gene (5 bases). Per germline, CDR1 SQVTM and CDR2 ANQGSEA. Trimming left V 2 bases short and J 8 bases short, with 12 bases between. This CDR3 is 12 amino acids long. The CDR3 bases are TGCAGCGTTGAAAGGGGCTTTCGAGGCTACACCTTC. Translated, it gives CSVERGFRGYTF.

This clonotype was detected only a few times. The V call is TRBV12-5, the J call TRBJ1-1; no clear D. Deletions cut 3 bases from V and 1 base from J, with 27 bases between. The CDR3 contains 20 residues. Germline V lookup: CDR1 LGHNT, CDR2 FRNRAP. The CDR3 protein is CASGFVITASPTRENTEAFF. The DNA for the CDR3 is TGTGCTAGTGGTTTTGTCATAACGGCATCGCCGACAAGAGAGAACACTGAAGCTTTCTTT.

This clonotype was counted at least ten times. The chain links TRBV7-2 to TRBJ1-2; 7 bases are a match to TRBD1. The germline CDR1 and CDR2 sequences are SGHTA and FQGNSA. After removal of 5 bases from V and 4 bases from J, the junction contained 10 bases not matched to a gene. The CDR3 has 15 residues. The CDR3 DNA reads TGTGCCAGCAGCCCCACCGGGACAGCCGGCTATGGCTACACCTTC. Protein sequence: CASSPTGTAGYGYTF.

This clonotype has a handful of counts. CDR3 in amino acids: CASSPGTSFGEQYF. CDR3 in DNA: TGTGCCAGCAGCCCTGGGACGTCGTTTGGCGAGCAGTACTTC. This rearrangement joins TRBV7-9 to TRBJ2-7; perhaps D is TRBD1 or TRBD2 (5 bases each). Germline CDR1 and CDR2: SEHNR and FQNEAQ (reference sequence). V was clipped by 5 bases and J by 6 bases, with 17 bases between them. This CDR3 comprises 14 residues.